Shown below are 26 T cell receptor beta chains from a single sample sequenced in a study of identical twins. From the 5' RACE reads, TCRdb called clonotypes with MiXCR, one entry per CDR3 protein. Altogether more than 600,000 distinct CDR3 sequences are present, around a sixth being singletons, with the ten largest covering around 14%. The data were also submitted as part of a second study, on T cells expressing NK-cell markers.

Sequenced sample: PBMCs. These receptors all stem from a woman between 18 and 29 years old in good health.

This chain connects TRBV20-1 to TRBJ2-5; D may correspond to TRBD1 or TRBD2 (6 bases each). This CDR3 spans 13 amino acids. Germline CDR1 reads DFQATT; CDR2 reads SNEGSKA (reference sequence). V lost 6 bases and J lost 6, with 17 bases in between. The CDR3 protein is CSARGGLVKTQYF. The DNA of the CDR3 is TGCAGTGCCCGAGGGGGACTGGTGAAGACCCAGTACTTC.

CDR3 amino acids: CASSLEMETHPREQYF. Here the CDR3 DNA reads TGTGCCAGCAGTTTGGAAATGGAGACTCATCCGAGGGAGCAGTACTTC. This chain connects TRBV12-3 or TRBV12-4 to TRBJ2-7, with D unresolved. Between the trimmed V and J ends, which lost 3 bases and 7 bases, there was a span of 22 bases. The CDR3 length is 16 residues.

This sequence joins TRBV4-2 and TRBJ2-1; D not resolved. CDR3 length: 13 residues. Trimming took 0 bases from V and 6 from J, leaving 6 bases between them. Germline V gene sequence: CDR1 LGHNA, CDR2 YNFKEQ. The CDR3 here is CASSQDRINEQFF. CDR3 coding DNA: TGTGCCAGCAGCCAAGATCGAATCAATGAGCAGTTCTTC.

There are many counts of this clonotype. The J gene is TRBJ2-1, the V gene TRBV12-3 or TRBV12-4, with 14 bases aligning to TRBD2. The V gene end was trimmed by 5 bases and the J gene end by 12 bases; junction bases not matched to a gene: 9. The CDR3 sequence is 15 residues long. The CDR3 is CASSIGTSGSRGQFF. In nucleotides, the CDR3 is TGTGCCAGCAGTATCGGGACTAGCGGGAGTCGGGGGCAGTTCTTC.

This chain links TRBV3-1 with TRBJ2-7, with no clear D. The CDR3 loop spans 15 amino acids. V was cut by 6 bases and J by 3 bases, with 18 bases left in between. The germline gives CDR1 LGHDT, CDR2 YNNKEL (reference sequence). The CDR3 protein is CASRAGTSNFYEQYF. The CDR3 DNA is TGTGCCAGCAGAGCCGGAACCTCGAACTTCTACGAGCAGTACTTC.

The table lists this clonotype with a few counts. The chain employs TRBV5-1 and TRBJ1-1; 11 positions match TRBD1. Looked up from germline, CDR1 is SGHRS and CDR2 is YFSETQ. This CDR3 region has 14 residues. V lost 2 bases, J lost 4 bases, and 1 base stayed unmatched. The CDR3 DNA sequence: TGCGCCAGCAGCTTTGGGACAGGGGGCACTGAAGCTTTCTTT. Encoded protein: CASSFGTGGTEAFF.

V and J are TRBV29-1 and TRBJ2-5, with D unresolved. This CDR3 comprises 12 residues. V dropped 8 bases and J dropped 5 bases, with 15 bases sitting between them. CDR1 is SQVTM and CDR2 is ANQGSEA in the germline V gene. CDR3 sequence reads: CSTASGKETQYF. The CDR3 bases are TGCAGCACGGCGTCGGGCAAGGAGACCCAGTACTTC.

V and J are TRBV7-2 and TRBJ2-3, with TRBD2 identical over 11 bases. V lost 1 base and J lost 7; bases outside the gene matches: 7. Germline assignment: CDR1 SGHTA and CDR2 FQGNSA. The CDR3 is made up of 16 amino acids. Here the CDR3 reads CASSLDSSGGGNTQYF. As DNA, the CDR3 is TGTGCCAGCAGCTTAGATAGTAGCGGGGGGGGAAATACGCAGTATTTT.

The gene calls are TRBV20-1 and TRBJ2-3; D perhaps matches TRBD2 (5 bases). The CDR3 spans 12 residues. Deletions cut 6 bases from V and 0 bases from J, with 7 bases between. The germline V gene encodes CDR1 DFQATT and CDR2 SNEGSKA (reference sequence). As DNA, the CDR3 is TGCAGTGCCGGACTGAGCACAGATACGCAGTATTTT. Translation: CSAGLSTDTQYF.

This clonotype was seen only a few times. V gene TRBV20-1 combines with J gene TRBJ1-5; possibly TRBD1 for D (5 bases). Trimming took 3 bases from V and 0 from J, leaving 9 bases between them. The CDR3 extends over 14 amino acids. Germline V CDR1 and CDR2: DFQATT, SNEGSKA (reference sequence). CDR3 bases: TGCAGTGCTAGTGGGGGGGTTAGCAATCAGCCCCAGCATTTT. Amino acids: CSASGGVSNQPQHF.

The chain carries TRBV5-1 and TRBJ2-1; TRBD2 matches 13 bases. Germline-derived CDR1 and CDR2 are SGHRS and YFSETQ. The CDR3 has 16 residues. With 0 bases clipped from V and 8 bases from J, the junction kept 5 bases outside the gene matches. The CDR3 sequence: CASSLVRLAGGYEQFF. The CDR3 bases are TGCGCCAGCAGCTTGGTGCGACTAGCGGGGGGCTATGAGCAGTTCTTC.

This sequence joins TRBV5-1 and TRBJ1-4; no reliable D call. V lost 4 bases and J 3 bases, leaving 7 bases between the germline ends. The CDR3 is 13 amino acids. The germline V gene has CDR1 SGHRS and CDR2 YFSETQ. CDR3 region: CASSGSANEKLFF. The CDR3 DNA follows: TGCGCCAGCAGCGGGTCGGCTAATGAAAAACTGTTTTTT.

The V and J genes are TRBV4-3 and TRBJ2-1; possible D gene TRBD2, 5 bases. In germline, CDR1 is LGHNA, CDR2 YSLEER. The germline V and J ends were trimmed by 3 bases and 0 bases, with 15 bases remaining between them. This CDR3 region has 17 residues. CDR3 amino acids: CASSQIRGPTSYNEQFF. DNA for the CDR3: TGCGCCAGCAGCCAGATAAGAGGGCCAACCTCCTACAATGAGCAGTTCTTC.

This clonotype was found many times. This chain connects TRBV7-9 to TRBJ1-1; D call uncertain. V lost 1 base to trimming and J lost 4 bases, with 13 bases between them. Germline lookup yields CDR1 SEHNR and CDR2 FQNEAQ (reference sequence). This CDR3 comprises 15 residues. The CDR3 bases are TGTGCCAGCAGCTTAGGTGACCGGGCGCGCACTGAAGCTTTCTTT. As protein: CASSLGDRARTEAFF.

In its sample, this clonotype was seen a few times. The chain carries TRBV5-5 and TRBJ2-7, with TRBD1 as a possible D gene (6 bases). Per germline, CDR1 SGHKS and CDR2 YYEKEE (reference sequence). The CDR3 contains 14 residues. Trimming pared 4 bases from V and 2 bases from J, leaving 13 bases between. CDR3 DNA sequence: TGTGCCAGCAGCCTAGAGGGGGTCGCCTACGAGCAGTACTTC. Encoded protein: CASSLEGVAYEQYF.

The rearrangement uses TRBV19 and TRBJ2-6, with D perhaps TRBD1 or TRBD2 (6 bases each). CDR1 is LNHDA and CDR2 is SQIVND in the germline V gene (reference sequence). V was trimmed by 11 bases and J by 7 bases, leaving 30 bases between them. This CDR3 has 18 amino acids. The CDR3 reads CAARSGGTSRPTANVLTF. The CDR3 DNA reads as TGTGCCGCCCGATCGGGCGGGACATCTCGTCCCACTGCCAACGTCCTGACTTTC.

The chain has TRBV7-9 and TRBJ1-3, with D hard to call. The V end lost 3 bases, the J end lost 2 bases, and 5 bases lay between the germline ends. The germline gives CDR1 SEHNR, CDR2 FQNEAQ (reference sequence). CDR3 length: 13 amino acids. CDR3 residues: CASSFGAGNTIYF. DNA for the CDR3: TGTGCCAGCAGCTTCGGGGCTGGAAACACCATATATTTT.

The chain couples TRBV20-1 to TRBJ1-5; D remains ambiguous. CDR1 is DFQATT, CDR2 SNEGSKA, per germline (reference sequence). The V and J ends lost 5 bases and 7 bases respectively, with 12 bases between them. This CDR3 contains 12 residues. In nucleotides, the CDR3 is TGCAGTGCTTTGGACGGACCGCAGCCCCAGCATTTT. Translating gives CSALDGPQPQHF.

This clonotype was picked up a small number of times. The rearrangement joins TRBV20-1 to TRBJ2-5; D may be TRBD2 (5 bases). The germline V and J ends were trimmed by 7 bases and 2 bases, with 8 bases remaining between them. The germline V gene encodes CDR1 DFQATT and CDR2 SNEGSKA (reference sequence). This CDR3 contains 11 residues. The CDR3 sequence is CSGQRQETQYF. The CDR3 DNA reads TGCAGTGGTCAGCGGCAAGAGACCCAGTACTTC.

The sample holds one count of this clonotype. The CDR3 DNA follows: TGTGCCAGCAGTTTCCTATTTCGTTCAGGGCCCTACGAGCAGTACTTC. It codes for CASSFLFRSGPYEQYF. The rearrangement uses TRBV27 and TRBJ2-7, with a weak D call TRBD1 (5 bases). CDR1 and CDR2 (germline): MNHEY, SMNVEV (reference sequence). There are 16 residues in the CDR3. The V end was cut by 3 bases, the J end by 2 bases, with 17 bases between.

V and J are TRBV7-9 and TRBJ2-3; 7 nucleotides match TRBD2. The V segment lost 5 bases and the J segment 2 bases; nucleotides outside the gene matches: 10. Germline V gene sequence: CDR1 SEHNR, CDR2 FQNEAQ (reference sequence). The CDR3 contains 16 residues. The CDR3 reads CASSPQRGLNTDTQYF. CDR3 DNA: TGTGCCAGCAGCCCCCAGCGGGGACTTAACACAGATACGCAGTATTTT.

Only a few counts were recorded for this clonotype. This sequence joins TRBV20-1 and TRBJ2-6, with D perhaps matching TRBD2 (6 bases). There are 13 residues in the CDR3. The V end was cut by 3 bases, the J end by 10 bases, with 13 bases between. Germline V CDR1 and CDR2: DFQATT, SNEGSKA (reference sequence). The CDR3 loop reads CSASLRGSNVLTF. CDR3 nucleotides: TGCAGTGCTAGCTTGCGGGGATCAAACGTCCTGACTTTC.

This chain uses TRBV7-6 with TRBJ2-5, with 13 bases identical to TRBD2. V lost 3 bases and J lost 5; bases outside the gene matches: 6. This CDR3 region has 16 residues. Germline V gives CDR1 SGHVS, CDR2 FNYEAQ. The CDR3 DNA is TGTGCCAGCAGCTTCGAACTAGCGGGGGGGCTTGAGACCCAGTACTTC. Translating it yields CASSFELAGGLETQYF.

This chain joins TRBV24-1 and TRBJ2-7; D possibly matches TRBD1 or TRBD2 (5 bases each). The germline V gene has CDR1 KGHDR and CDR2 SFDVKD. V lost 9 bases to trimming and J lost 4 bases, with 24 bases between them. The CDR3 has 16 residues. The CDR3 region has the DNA TGTGCCACCCCCACTTCCCTGGGGGATCAAAATTACGAGCAGTACTTC. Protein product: CATPTSLGDQNYEQYF.

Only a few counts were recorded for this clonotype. The CDR3 coding sequence is TGTGCCAGCAGCAAACAATCATACGAGCAGTACTTC. This translates into CASSKQSYEQYF. The chain employs TRBV7-2 and TRBJ2-7; D is undetermined. Germline values: CDR1 SGHTA, CDR2 FQGNSA. Trimming removed 5 bases at V and 4 bases at J, with 9 bases between. The CDR3 has 12 residues. Together with reference TRBV7-2 and TRBJ2-7, the CDR3 gives the full variable domain: GAGVSQSPSNKVTEKGKDVELRCDPISGHTALYWYRQSLGQGLEFLIYFQGNSAPDKSGLPSDRFSAERTGGSVSTLTIQRTQQEDSAVYLCASSKQSYEQYFGPGTRLTVT.

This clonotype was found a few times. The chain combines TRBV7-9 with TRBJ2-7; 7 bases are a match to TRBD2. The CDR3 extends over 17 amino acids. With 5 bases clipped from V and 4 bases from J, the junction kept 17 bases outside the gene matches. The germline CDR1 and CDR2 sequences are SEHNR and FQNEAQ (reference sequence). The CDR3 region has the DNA TGTGCCAGCAGCGCATCGCCGGGACTACCTGCGATTTACGAGCAGTACTTC. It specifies CASSASPGLPAIYEQYF.